Detailed here is one TCR beta chain. Per the study methods: By means of reference gene primer amplification, nucleated cell counts were estimated. Method: immunoSEQ multiplex PCR; TCRdb's copy keeps in-frame clones and lacks some. V and J calls and clone size come straight from that table; D and trimming were deduced from the DNA. The data show 140,000 to 150,000 clones, around 79% seen once. The record originates from a study of blood T cell repertoires in COVID-19. The overall study: COVID-19 samples, acute and convalescent, were from the United States, Italy and Spain.

The specimen sequenced was peripheral blood. The sequence derives from a man aged 50 or older with active or convalescent COVID-19.

The CDR3 coding sequence is TGTGCCAGTACCAGGGGTCGCAATCAGCCCCAGCATTTT. Protein: CASTRGRNQPQHF. The chain joins TRBV19 to TRBJ1-5; possible D gene TRBD1, 6 bases. There are 13 residues in the CDR3. CDR1 is LNHDA, CDR2 SQIVND, per germline (reference sequence). V dropped 7 bases and J dropped 2 bases, with 9 bases sitting between them.